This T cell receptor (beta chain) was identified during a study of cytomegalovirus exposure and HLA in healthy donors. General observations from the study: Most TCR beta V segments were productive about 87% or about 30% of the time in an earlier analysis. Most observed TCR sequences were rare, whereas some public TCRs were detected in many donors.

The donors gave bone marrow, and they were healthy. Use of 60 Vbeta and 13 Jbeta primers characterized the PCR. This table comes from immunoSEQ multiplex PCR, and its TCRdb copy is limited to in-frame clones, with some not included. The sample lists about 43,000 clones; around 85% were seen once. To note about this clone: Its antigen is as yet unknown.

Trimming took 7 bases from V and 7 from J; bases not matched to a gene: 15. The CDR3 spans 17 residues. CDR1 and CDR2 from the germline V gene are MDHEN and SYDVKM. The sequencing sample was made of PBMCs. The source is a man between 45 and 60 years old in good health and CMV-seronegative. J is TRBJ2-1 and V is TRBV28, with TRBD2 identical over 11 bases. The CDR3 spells CASTLGGLAGGDNEQFF. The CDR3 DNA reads TGTGCCAGCACCCTAGGGGGCCTAGCGGGAGGAGATAATGAGCAGTTCTTC.